This passage covers 23 T cell receptor beta chains from one sample sequenced in a study of blood T cells in healthy people across ages. A second about 6 to 12 cycle PCR used barcoded and J-beta primers. One entry per CDR3 protein, called by TCRdb with MiXCR from the 5' RACE reads. The sample has around 1,100,000 distinct CDR3 sequences; more than 30% are singletons. Sequencing used blood. Receptors originate from a man in his late teens or twenties in good health.

This sequence joins TRBV20-1 and TRBJ2-3; 8 bases are shared with TRBD2. Germline loops: CDR1 DFQATT, CDR2 SNEGSKA (reference sequence). The CDR3 length is 16 residues. The J segment lost 1 base and the V segment lost 3 bases, leaving 9 bases of the junction unmatched. In DNA, the CDR3 is TGCAGTGCTAGCGGGGGGGTAAGAGTCGGCACAGATACGCAGTATTTT. Residues: CSASGGVRVGTDTQYF.

The chain employs TRBV6-6 and TRBJ2-3, with D uncertain. V gave up 4 bases and J gave up 6 bases, with 20 bases separating them. Germline CDR1 and CDR2: MNHNY and SVGAGI (reference sequence). CDR3 size: 16 residues. CDR3 loop: CASSSRDTHNGDTQYF. DNA for the CDR3: TGTGCCAGCAGTTCTCGTGACACTCACAACGGGGATACGCAGTATTTT.

The CDR3 spells CASSARDRGSGYTF. The CDR3 coding sequence is TGTGCCAGCAGCGCCCGGGACAGGGGCTCCGGCTACACCTTC. This chain joins TRBV7-9 and TRBJ1-2; TRBD1 aligns across 10 bases. Germline V gene lookup returns CDR1 SEHNR and CDR2 FQNEAQ (reference sequence). The V segment lost 5 bases and the J segment 8 bases; nucleotides outside the gene matches: 8. The CDR3 is made up of 14 amino acids.

J is TRBJ2-1 and V is TRBV7-8; D ambiguous. CDR3 length equals 14 residues. The germline CDR1 and CDR2 sequences are SGHVS and FQNEAQ. V was shortened by 4 bases and J by 2 bases, with 9 bases between the two germline ends. The CDR3 DNA follows: TGTGCCAGCAGCTCCGGACCCGCCTACAATGAGCAGTTCTTC. It codes for CASSSGPAYNEQFF.

This clonotype turned up a few times. This chain connects TRBV20-1 to TRBJ2-3; 10 bases map to TRBD2. Germline CDR1 DFQATT, CDR2 SNEGSKA (reference sequence). Unmatched junction bases numbered 8, after V lost 3 bases and J lost 5 bases. The CDR3 has 15 amino acids. CDR3: CSARMASGGGDTQYF. In nucleotides, the CDR3 is TGCAGTGCTAGGATGGCTAGCGGGGGTGGAGATACGCAGTATTTT.

This clonotype was observed a few times. V usage is TRBV6-6 and J usage is TRBJ2-5; D may correspond to TRBD1 or TRBD2 (5 bases each). Germline values: CDR1 MNHNY, CDR2 SVGAGI (reference sequence). V was pared by 2 bases and J by 11 bases, with 15 bases between. The CDR3 has 13 amino acids. CDR3 amino acids: CASSYQGPNEQYF. The CDR3 bases are TGTGCCAGCAGTTACCAGGGACCTAATGAGCAGTACTTC.

In its sample, this clonotype was seen a few times. The V call is TRBV28, the J call TRBJ2-1; maybe TRBD1 (5 bases). Germline loops: CDR1 MDHEN, CDR2 SYDVKM. The CDR3 has 13 residues. V was trimmed by 11 bases and J by 3 bases, leaving 14 bases between them. The CDR3 region has the DNA TGTGCCCTGTCGGCAGGGTACTACAATGAGCAGTTCTTC. This sequence encodes CALSAGYYNEQFF. Together with reference TRBV28 and TRBJ2-1, the CDR3 gives the full variable domain: DVKVTQSSRYLVKRTGEKVFLECVQDMDHENMFWYRQDPGLGLRLIYFSYDVKMKEKGDIPEGYSVSREKKERFSLILESASTNQTSMYLCALSAGYYNEQFFGPGTRLTVL.

This clonotype showed up just a few times. The V gene is TRBV4-3, the J gene TRBJ2-3; D not resolved. The CDR3 totals 14 residues. The V gene's germline CDR1 is LGHNA and CDR2 YSLEER. Trimming stripped 2 bases from V and 5 bases from J, with 11 bases between. In DNA form, the CDR3 reads TGCGCCAGCAGCCAAAGTTCCGGCTTAGATACGCAGTATTTT. Protein: CASSQSSGLDTQYF.

Only a few counts were recorded for this clonotype. This sequence joins TRBV12-3 or TRBV12-4 and TRBJ2-3; D is undetermined. The CDR3 consists of 11 residues. The V end lost 5 bases, the J end lost 7 bases, and 7 bases lay between the germline ends. For the CDR3, the DNA is TGTGCCAGCAGTCCCGATAATACGCAGTATTTT. This translates into CASSPDNTQYF.

This clonotype was seen more than once but under ten times. This chain links TRBV12-3 or TRBV12-4 with TRBJ2-7, with D perhaps matching TRBD1 or TRBD2 (5 bases each). Trimming shortened V by 3 bases and J by 5 bases, and 11 bases separated the two germline ends. This CDR3 has 13 residues. The DNA of the CDR3 is TGTGCCAGCAGTTTTGGGGACGCAGACGAGCAGTACTTC. It codes for CASSFGDADEQYF.

This chain joins TRBV3-1 and TRBJ1-4; 7 positions match TRBD1. Germline V gives CDR1 LGHDT, CDR2 YNNKEL (reference sequence). CDR3 length: 14 residues. The ends lost 5 bases at V and 5 bases at J; junction bases unmatched: 5. The CDR3 sequence is CASSFPGQNEKLFF. The CDR3 DNA reads as TGTGCCAGCAGCTTCCCGGGACAGAATGAAAAACTGTTTTTT.

In its sample, this clonotype was seen many times. The chain carries TRBV7-9 and TRBJ1-2, with D perhaps TRBD1 (6 bases). There are 14 residues in the CDR3. Germline CDR1 is SEHNR and CDR2 is FQNEAQ (reference sequence). Trimming stripped 4 bases from V and 4 bases from J, with 13 bases between. CDR3 amino acids: CASSSDRQVYGYTF. DNA for the CDR3: TGTGCCAGCAGCTCGGACAGACAAGTCTATGGCTACACCTTC.

The chain joins TRBV20-1 to TRBJ2-7, with a tentative D call TRBD2 (5 bases). The CDR3 is made up of 11 amino acids. From germline, CDR1 is DFQATT and CDR2 SNEGSKA (reference sequence). Trimming cost V 6 bases and J 1 base, with 7 bases left between them. CDR3 sequence: CSAERSYEQYF. CDR3 in DNA: TGCAGTGCCGAGCGGTCCTACGAGCAGTACTTC.

CDR3 sequence: CASKPRTGEYDEQFF. The DNA for the CDR3 is TGTGCCAGCAAACCTCGGACAGGGGAATACGATGAGCAGTTCTTC. This chain links TRBV3-1 with TRBJ2-1, with 9 bases matching TRBD1. Germline-derived CDR1 and CDR2 are LGHDT and YNNKEL (reference sequence). After removal of 7 bases from V and 8 bases from J, the junction contained 12 bases not matched to a gene. This CDR3 is built from 15 residues.

This chain uses TRBV12-3 or TRBV12-4 with TRBJ2-5; 8 bases line up with TRBD2. V lost 2 bases and J lost 3; bases outside the gene matches: 2. There are 14 residues in the CDR3. CDR3 in DNA: TGTGCCAGCAGTTTAATCGGGGGGGAAGAGACCCAGTACTTC. Translation: CASSLIGGEETQYF.

The genes are TRBV4-3 and TRBJ2-1; TRBD1 aligns across 8 bases. The CDR3 totals 16 residues. The junction had 20 bases not matched to a gene; V was cut back by 11 bases and J by 8 bases. CDR1 and CDR2 from the germline V gene are LGHNA and YSLEER. CDR3 bases: TGCGCCGACAGCCAAGATCTCAGGGGGCGCGTTTATGAGCAGTTCTTC. Amino acids: CADSQDLRGRVYEQFF.

The V and J genes are TRBV6-1 and TRBJ1-5; D might be TRBD1 (6 bases). Germline lookup yields CDR1 MNHNS and CDR2 SASEGT. The V and J ends lost 4 bases and 0 bases respectively, with 13 bases between them. This CDR3 contains 16 residues. CDR3 sequence (DNA): TGTGCCAGCAGTGTTGTGACAGGATATAGCAATCAGCCCCAGCATTTT. It specifies CASSVVTGYSNQPQHF.

The genes are TRBV21-1 and TRBJ2-7. TRBV21-1 is a pseudogene. The CDR3 is made up of 13 amino acids. The CDR3 sequence is CASSVRSAYEQYF. Written as DNA, the CDR3 is TGTGCCAGCAGCGTTCGGAGTGCCTACGAGCAGTACTTC.

Turning to this clonotype: The junction departs from germline at one end; a sequencing error may be responsible. V is TRBV7-2 and J is TRBJ2-3; TRBD2 matches at 9 bases. This CDR3 is 19 amino acids long. Germline V CDR1 and CDR2: SGHTA, FQGNSA. The DNA of the CDR3 is TGTGCCAGCAGCTTAGCGCGGGTAGCGGGGGACGATAGGACAGATACGCGGTATTTT. Protein sequence: CASSLARVAGDDRTDTRYF.

In this sample, this clonotype turned up many times. This chain joins TRBV7-2 and TRBJ2-3, with 7 bases matching TRBD2. The junction had 11 bases not matched to a gene; V was cut back by 5 bases and J by 3 bases. This CDR3 has 16 residues. Germline-derived CDR1 and CDR2 are SGHTA and FQGNSA. The CDR3 coding sequence is TGTGCCAGCAGCCAGTGGACTAGTATGATTACAGATACGCAGTATTTT. Residues: CASSQWTSMITDTQYF. Based on the CDR3 plus reference TRBV7-2 and TRBJ2-3, the full variable domain is GAGVSQSPSNKVTEKGKDVELRCDPISGHTALYWYRQSLGQGLEFLIYFQGNSAPDKSGLPSDRFSAERTGGSVSTLTIQRTQQEDSAVYLCASSQWTSMITDTQYFGPGTRLTVL.

The rearrangement links TRBV20-1 to TRBJ2-1; tentative D call: TRBD1 (5 bases). V lost 0 bases, J lost 10 bases, and 13 bases lay in between. This CDR3 has 13 amino acids. Germline CDR1 reads DFQATT; CDR2 reads SNEGSKA (reference sequence). The CDR3 sequence is CSARERQGSEQFF. The DNA for the CDR3 is TGCAGTGCTAGAGAAAGGCAGGGCAGCGAGCAGTTCTTC.

Only a few counts were recorded for this clonotype. V is TRBV12-3 or TRBV12-4 and J is TRBJ2-5, with D uncertain. The CDR3 runs 14 residues. Trimming stripped 3 bases from V and 5 bases from J, with 13 bases between. The CDR3 nucleotides read TGTGCCAGCAGTTTGGAGACGGGCCGGGAGACCCAGTACTTC. As protein: CASSLETGRETQYF.

The CDR3 loop reads CASSLSTGRAFF. The CDR3 DNA is TGTGCCAGCAGTCTTTCGACAGGGCGGGCTTTCTTT. The chain has TRBV2 and TRBJ1-1, with 7 bases aligning to TRBD1. CDR1 is SNHLY and CDR2 is FYNNEI in the germline V gene. The V gene end was trimmed by 5 bases and the J gene end by 11 bases; junction bases not matched to a gene: 8. The CDR3 loop spans 12 amino acids.